This T cell receptor beta chain was obtained from a study of technical replicates of blood from several donors. TCRdb's copy holds only in-frame clones and misses some; the assay was immunoSEQ multiplex PCR. This table holds roughly 71,000 clones, approximately 94% found once. CDR3 length: 14 amino acids. Germline values: CDR1 MNHNY, CDR2 SVGAGI (reference sequence). Trimming stripped 8 bases from V and 8 bases from J, with 19 bases between. The TCR originated in a human donor in good health. Sequenced: T cells isolated from PBMCs. This sequence joins TRBV6-6 and TRBJ2-1; no clear D. The CDR3 protein is CASSTSVLSYEQFF. For the CDR3, the DNA is TGTGCCAGCTCTACGTCCGTTCTCTCTTATGAGCAGTTCTTC.